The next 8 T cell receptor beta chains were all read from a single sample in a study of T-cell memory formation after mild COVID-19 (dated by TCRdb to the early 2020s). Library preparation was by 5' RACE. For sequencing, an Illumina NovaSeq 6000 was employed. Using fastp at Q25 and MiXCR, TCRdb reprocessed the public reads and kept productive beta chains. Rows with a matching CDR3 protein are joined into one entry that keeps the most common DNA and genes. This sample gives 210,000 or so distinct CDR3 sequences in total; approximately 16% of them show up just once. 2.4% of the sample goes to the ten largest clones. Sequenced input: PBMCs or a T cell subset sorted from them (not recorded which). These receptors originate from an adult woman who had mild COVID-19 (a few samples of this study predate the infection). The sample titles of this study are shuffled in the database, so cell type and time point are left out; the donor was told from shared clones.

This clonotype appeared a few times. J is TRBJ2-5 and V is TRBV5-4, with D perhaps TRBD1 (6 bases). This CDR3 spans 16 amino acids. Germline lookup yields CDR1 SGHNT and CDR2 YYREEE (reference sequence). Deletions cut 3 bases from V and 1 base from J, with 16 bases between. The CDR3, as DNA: TGTGCCAGCAGCTCAGGACAGTTCGCGTCCCAAGAGACCCAGTACTTC. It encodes CASSSGQFASQETQYF.

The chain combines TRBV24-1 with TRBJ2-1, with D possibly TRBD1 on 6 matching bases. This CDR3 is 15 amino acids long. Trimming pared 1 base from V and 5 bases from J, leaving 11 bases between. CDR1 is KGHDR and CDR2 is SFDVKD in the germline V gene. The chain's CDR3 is CATSDLGQINNEQFF. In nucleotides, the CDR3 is TGTGCCACCAGTGATTTAGGACAGATTAACAATGAGCAGTTCTTC.

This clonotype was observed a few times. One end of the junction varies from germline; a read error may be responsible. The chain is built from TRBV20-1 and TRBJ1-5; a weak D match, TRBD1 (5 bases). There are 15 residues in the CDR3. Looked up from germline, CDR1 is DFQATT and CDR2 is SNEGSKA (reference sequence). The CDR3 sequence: CSARDLTTGNQTQHF. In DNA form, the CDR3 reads TGCAGTGCTAGAGATCTAACAACAGGCAATCAGACCCAGCATTTT.

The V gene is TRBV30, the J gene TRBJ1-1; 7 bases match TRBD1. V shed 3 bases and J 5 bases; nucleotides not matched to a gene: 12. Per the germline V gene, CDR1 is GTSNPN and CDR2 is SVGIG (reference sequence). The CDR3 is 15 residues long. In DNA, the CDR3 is TGTGCCTGGAGGCTGGCGGAACAGGGGAAAACTGAAGCTTTCTTT. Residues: CAWRLAEQGKTEAFF.

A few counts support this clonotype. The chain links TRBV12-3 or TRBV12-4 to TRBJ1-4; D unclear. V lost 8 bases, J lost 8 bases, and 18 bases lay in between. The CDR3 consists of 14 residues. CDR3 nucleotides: TGTGCCAGCGGCCCCCGGGGAGGTGGAGAAAAACTGTTTTTT. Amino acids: CASGPRGGGEKLFF.

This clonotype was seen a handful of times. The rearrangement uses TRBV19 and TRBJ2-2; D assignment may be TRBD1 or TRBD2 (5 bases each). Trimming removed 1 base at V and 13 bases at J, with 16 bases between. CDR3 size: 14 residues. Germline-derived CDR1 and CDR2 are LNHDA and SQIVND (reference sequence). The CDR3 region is CASSIAGAVYALFF. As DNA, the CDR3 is TGTGCCAGTAGTATAGCCGGGGCGGTATATGCGCTGTTTTTT. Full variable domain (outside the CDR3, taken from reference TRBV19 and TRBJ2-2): DGGITQSPKYLFRKEGQNVTLSCEQNLNHDAMYWYRQDPGQGLRLIYYSQIVNDFQKGDIAEGYSVSREKKESFPLTVTSAQKNPTAFYLCASSIAGAVYALFFGEGSRLTVL.

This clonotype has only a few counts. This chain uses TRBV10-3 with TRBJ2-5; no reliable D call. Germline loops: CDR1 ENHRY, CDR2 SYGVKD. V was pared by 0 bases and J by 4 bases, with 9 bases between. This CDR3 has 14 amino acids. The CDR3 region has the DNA TGTGCCATCAGTGAGTCGCTAATGGGAGAGACCCAGTACTTC. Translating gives CAISESLMGETQYF.

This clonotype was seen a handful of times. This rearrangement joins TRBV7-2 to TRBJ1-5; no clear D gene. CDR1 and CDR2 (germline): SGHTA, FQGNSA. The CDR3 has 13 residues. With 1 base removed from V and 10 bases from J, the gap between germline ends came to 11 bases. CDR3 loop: CASSLGDASPQHF. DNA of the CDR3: TGTGCCAGCAGCTTAGGCGACGCGAGTCCCCAGCATTTT.